This T cell receptor beta chain appears in the sequencing data of a study of T cells after yellow fever vaccination (dated by TCRdb to about 2019). Broadly, across the study: Libraries from fractions with low cell numbers were prepared with the SMART-Seq v4 Ultra Low Input RNA kit. To follow T-cell clones before and after primary and booster YFV17D yellow fever vaccination, bulk TCR alpha and beta repertoires were sequenced over time. Two healthy male donors, one aged 18 to 30 and one aged 30 to 39 years, were included in the cohort. Blood samples were taken at several timepoints before and after primary and secondary immunization, and bulk PBMC replicates and cell subsets were isolated. The investigation overall reported the following: Because the study included only two donors, the extent to which the findings can be generalized is limited. Most clones expanded after primary vaccination were re-detected after the booster (approximately 95% of CD4 and around 88% of CD8), suggesting broad memory maintenance. Because abundant contaminating clonotypes from the bulk population could be contained in FACS-sorted repertoires, computational filtering was required. Compared with the primary T-cell response, the secondary T-cell response was faster but weaker, reaching its peak on day 5 rather than on day 15. A small share of clonotypes was detected in both CD4 and CD8 compartments, with the overlap likely arising from convergent recombination.

Points on this clonotype: Its antigen target is currently unknown. There are no base qualities to consult, and no much larger clone falls within one base.

These reads were obtained on an Illumina NovaSeq 6000. TCR cDNA was synthesized by 5'RACE template switching, which introduced a universal primer site and unique molecular identifiers. Priming of cDNA synthesis was performed from both the TCR alpha and TCR beta constant segments. Two PCR steps were used to amplify libraries, with sample barcodes and sequencing adapters being added in the second step. Libraries were sequenced on Illumina HiSeq 2500 (2x100 bp) or NovaSeq (2x150 bp). The paper's processing steps were these. Reads were demultiplexed and collapsed into UMI consensus sequences with MIGEC, and V(D)J alignment was performed with MiXCR. Clonotypes responding to the vaccine were identified with edgeR on replicate PBMC samples, with the criteria of FDR below 0.01 and a log2 fold change above 5 up to day 15. CD4 or CD8 identity was assigned to each bulk clonotype according to whether the clonotype was present at higher abundance in the sequenced CD4 repertoire or the sequenced CD8 repertoire. The public reads were reprocessed in TCRdb via fastp at Q25 and MiXCR, keeping in-frame beta chains. Each CDR3 protein gets just one entry, which takes the most common genes and DNA from the rows behind it. The V and J calls and clone size are TCRdb's, not the authors'. This sample holds hundreds of thousands of distinct CDR3 sequences; about 19% were observed only once. Clones ranked in the top ten supply about 18% of the sample.

The CDR3 numbers 14 residues from cysteine through phenylalanine. Of all the DNA, just the CDR3 is kept, 42 bases in frame from base 1. CDR1 is given as SEHNR and CDR2 as FQNEAQ, both from the germline V gene (reference sequence). V loses 4 bases of germline sequence and J loses 7 bases, and the interval between the two ends is 16 bases. Reading the label with the study, this specimen's treatment or condition is: live attenuated yellow fever vaccine strain. At each blood-draw timepoint, two biological replicates of bulk PBMCs were obtained. PBMCs were isolated from peripheral blood using a standard Ficoll-Paque protocol. TriZol was used to extract RNA from bulk PBMCs, CD4 and CD8 fractions, and dextramer-positive and dextramer-negative fractions.

The receptor comes from a man aged 18 to 30 who received the YFV17D yellow fever vaccine. The specimen was PBMCs, collected before the yellow fever booster vaccination. The rearrangement joined TRBV7-9 to TRBJ1-1; a confident D gene designation cannot be given. CDR3 region: CASSSAGIRFEAFF. The DNA sequence follows: TGTGCCAGCAGCTCAGCTGGTATCCGGTTTGAAGCTTTCTTT.